The rows below give T cell receptor beta chains drawn from one sample of a study of beta chain features in type 1 diabetes. Only in-frame clones appear in the TCRdb table, and some are missing; sequencing was by immunoSEQ multiplex PCR. This table has around 97,000 clones, under 30% appearing once. The source material was central memory CD4+ T cells from blood. The source of these receptors is a woman aged 18 to 35 with type 1 diabetes. CDR3s include the opening cysteine and the closing phenylalanine or tryptophan. D genes are given only for firm matches. Rows may omit the clone size; those that give it use once, few, many or a size class.

DNA: TGTGCCAGCTCACCACGACTAGCGGACCAAGAGACCCAGTACTTC
CDR3: CASSPRLADQETQYF
D: TRBD2
size: NA
J: TRBJ2-5
V: TRBV18
length: 15

DNA: TGTGCCTGGAGTGGGGGACAGGGGGACACCGGGGAGCTGTTTTTT
CDR3: CAWSGGQGDTGELFF
D: TRBD1
size: NA
J: TRBJ2-2
V: TRBV30
length: 15

DNA: TGTGCCAGCAGTACACTAGCGGGAGTGAAGTTCTTC
CDR3: CASSTLAGVKFF
D: TRBD2
size: few
J: TRBJ2-1
V: TRBV6-5
length: 12

DNA: TGTGCCACCAGCAGACCGGACAGGAGCTCCTACGAGCAGTACTTC
CDR3: CATSRPDRSSYEQYF
D: TRBD1
size: NA
J: TRBJ2-7
V: TRBV15
length: 15

DNA: TGTGCCAGCAGCCCTACTGTGGGGCGACAGTACTTC
CDR3: CASSPTVGRQYF
D: NA
size: NA
J: TRBJ2-7
V: TRBV5-4
length: 12

DNA: TGTGCCAGCAGGGCCCTCCCTGGGGGGGGCTGGAGCTATGGCTACACCTTC
CDR3: CASRALPGGGWSYGYTF
D: NA
size: NA
J: TRBJ1-2
V: TRBV28
length: 17

DNA: TGCGCCAGCAGCTGGGAGCCCTATTCCCGGAATGGCTACACCTTC
CDR3: CASSWEPYSRNGYTF
D: NA
size: few
J: TRBJ1-2
V: TRBV5-1
length: 15

DNA: TGTGCCAGCAGCTTACAGGCGATGGCGGGAGTGAATGAGCAGTTCTTC
CDR3: CASSLQAMAGVNEQFF
D: TRBD2
size: NA
J: TRBJ2-1
V: TRBV7-2
length: 16

DNA: TGCGCCAGCAGCTTGGGTCCGGAGGGCGCAACACCTCATACGCAGTATTTT
CDR3: CASSLGPEGATPHTQYF
D: NA
size: NA
J: TRBJ2-3
V: TRBV5-1
length: 17

DNA: TGCGCCAGCAGCCAGGCGGGAGCCCAAGAGACCCAGTACTTC
CDR3: CASSQAGAQETQYF
D: TRBD2
size: few
J: TRBJ2-5
V: TRBV5-1
length: 14

DNA: TGTGCCAGCAGTTCCCCAAGCGGCAATCAGCCCCAGCATTTT
CDR3: CASSSPSGNQPQHF
D: NA
size: NA
J: TRBJ1-5
V: TRBV28
length: 14

DNA: TGTGCCAGCAGCCCCCGACAGGGGGTTTGGACTGAAGCTTTCTTT
CDR3: CASSPRQGVWTEAFF
D: TRBD1
size: NA
J: TRBJ1-1
V: TRBV7-2
length: 15

DNA: TGTGCCAGCAGCTTAGTCGGTGAGGGCTACACCTTC
CDR3: CASSLVGEGYTF
D: NA
size: few
J: TRBJ1-2
V: TRBV7-9
length: 12

DNA: TGCGCCAGCAGCCAAGTGGACAAGGAGACCCAGTACTTC
CDR3: CASSQVDKETQYF
D: NA
size: few
J: TRBJ2-5
V: TRBV4-1
length: 13

DNA: TGTGCCAGCGCATGGACAGGGGCGAACACCGGGGAGCTGTTTTTT
CDR3: CASAWTGANTGELFF
D: TRBD1
size: NA
J: TRBJ2-2
V: TRBV7-9
length: 15

DNA: TGCGCCAGCAGCCATGGCCAGACTTCTAATGAAAAACTGTTTTTT
CDR3: CASSHGQTSNEKLFF
D: NA
size: NA
J: TRBJ1-4
V: TRBV4-3
length: 15

DNA: TGTGCCAGCAGCGCCCCCGGGACAGGATTTAGGGAGACCCAGTACTTC
CDR3: CASSAPGTGFRETQYF
D: TRBD1
size: NA
J: TRBJ2-5
V: TRBV11-2
length: 16

DNA: TGTGCCAGCAGCTCCTTAGCGGGTGGGATCCTAAACATTCAGTACTTC
CDR3: CASSSLAGGILNIQYF
D: TRBD2
size: NA
J: TRBJ2-4
V: TRBV7-2
length: 16

DNA: TGTGCCAGCAGCGACACCAGCCCTAGCACAGATACGCAGTATTTT
CDR3: CASSDTSPSTDTQYF
D: NA
size: few
J: TRBJ2-3
V: TRBV2
length: 15

DNA: TGTGCCAGCAGCCAGCCGAGCAGGGTCATCGATGAGCAGTTCTTC
CDR3: CASSQPSRVIDEQFF
D: NA
size: NA
J: TRBJ2-1
V: TRBV5-4
length: 15

DNA: TGTGCCAGCAGCGTAGAAGGGGGAAATGGCTACACCTTC
CDR3: CASSVEGGNGYTF
D: NA
size: NA
J: TRBJ1-2
V: TRBV9
length: 13

DNA: TGTGCCAGTAACAGCGGGAGCTCAAATGAGCAGTTCTTC
CDR3: CASNSGSSNEQFF
D: TRBD2
size: NA
J: TRBJ2-1
V: TRBV7-2
length: 13

DNA: TGTGCCAGCAGCCCCGGAGGGCCCCACACCTACGAGCAGTACTTC
CDR3: CASSPGGPHTYEQYF
D: NA
size: NA
J: TRBJ2-7
V: TRBV7-3
length: 15

DNA: TGTGCCAGTAGTATAGAAGAGAACTATGGCTACACCTTC
CDR3: CASSIEENYGYTF
D: NA
size: NA
J: TRBJ1-2
V: TRBV19
length: 13

DNA: TGCAGCGTTTCAGGGTTCAATCAGCCCCAGCATTTT
CDR3: CSVSGFNQPQHF
D: NA
size: NA
J: TRBJ1-5
V: TRBV29-1
length: 12

DNA: TGTGCCAGTAACTTTCAGCGGGCTCCCAATCAGCCCCAGCATTTT
CDR3: CASNFQRAPNQPQHF
D: NA
size: few
J: TRBJ1-5
V: TRBV19
length: 15

DNA: TGTGCCAGCAGTCCTCGGGGACTAGCGGGAAGCTCCTACAATGAGCAGTTCTTC
CDR3: CASSPRGLAGSSYNEQFF
D: TRBD2
size: NA
J: TRBJ2-1
V: TRBV5-4
length: 18

DNA: TGTGCCAGCAGCTTACTGGTAACTAGCGGGAGTTACGAGCAGTACTTC
CDR3: CASSLLVTSGSYEQYF
D: TRBD2
size: NA
J: TRBJ2-7
V: TRBV7-2
length: 16

DNA: TGCGCCAGCAGCGTGGGGACAGGGGTTGGCTATGAGCAGTTCTTC
CDR3: CASSVGTGVGYEQFF
D: TRBD1
size: NA
J: TRBJ2-1
V: TRBV10-2
length: 15

DNA: TGCGCCAGCAGGCAACTAGCGGGAAGCGGGGAGCTGTTTTTT
CDR3: CASRQLAGSGELFF
D: TRBD2
size: NA
J: TRBJ2-2
V: TRBV5-1
length: 14

DNA: TGTGCCAGTAGGAGGACCCAGACAGGGGTCTTTGACAATCAGCCCCAGCATTTT
CDR3: CASRRTQTGVFDNQPQHF
D: TRBD1
size: NA
J: TRBJ1-5
V: TRBV19
length: 18